This T cell receptor beta chain comes out of a study of spatial heterogeneity in lung cancer. Study-wide results and caveats: There were more appearances of ubiquitous expanded tumor TCRs in blood at resection than at follow-up.

The CDR3 extends over 13 amino acids. CDR1 LNHDA and CDR2 SQIVND come from the germline V gene (reference sequence). Trimming removed 6 bases from V and 2 bases from J, with 8 bases in between. This clonotype was found a few times. What it binds is unknown. Time point specified: sample taken at primary tumor resection. Frozen PBMC, nontumor lung or tumor provided whole RNA, which was sequenced unsorted. The library protocol tagged each TCR cDNA with a unique molecular identifier. TCRdb re-analysed the 5' RACE reads in MiXCR, keeping a single row per CDR3 protein. This sample has tens of thousands of distinct CDR3 sequences, with approximately 12% found just once.

The sequence derives from a male donor with early-stage non-small cell lung cancer. Sequenced material: PBMCs, taken at surgery. This rearrangement joins TRBV19 to TRBJ1-5; tentatively, D is TRBD1 (5 bases). Here the CDR3 reads CASRQVGNQPQHF. The DNA for the CDR3 is TGTGCCAGTAGACAGGTGGGCAATCAGCCCCAGCATTTT.